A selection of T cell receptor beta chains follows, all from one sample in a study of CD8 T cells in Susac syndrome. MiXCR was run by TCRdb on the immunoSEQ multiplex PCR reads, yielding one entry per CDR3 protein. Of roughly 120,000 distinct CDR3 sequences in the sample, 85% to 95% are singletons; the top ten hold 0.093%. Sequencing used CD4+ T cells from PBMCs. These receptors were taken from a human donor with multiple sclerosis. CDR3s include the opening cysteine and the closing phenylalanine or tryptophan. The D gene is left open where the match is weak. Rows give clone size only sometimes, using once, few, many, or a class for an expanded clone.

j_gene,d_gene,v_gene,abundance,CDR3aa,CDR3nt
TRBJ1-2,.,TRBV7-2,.,CASSLARRPNYGYTF,TGTGCCAGCAGCTTAGCGCGCAGACCAAACTATGGCTACACCTTC
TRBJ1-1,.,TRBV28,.,CASLNGMNTEAFF,TGTGCCAGTCTCAACGGGATGAACACTGAAGCTTTCTTT
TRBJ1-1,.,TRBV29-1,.,CSVQGRGTEAFF,TGCAGCGTTCAGGGGAGAGGGACTGAAGCTTTCTTT
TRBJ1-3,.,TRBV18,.,CASSPTTAAGNTIYF,TGTGCCAGCTCACCGACGACGGCTGCTGGAAACACCATATATTTT
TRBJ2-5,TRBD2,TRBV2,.,CASRKGLGLADKETQYF,TGTGCCAGCAGGAAGGGCCTCGGACTAGCGGACAAGGAGACCCAGTACTTC
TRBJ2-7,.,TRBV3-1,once,CASSQGFREQYF,TGTGCCAGCAGCCAAGGTTTTAGAGAGCAGTACTTC
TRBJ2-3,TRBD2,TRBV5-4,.,CASSSGLAGPGADTQYF,TGTGCCAGCAGCTCAGGACTAGCGGGTCCCGGGGCAGATACGCAGTATTTT
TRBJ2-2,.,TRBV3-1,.,CASSLRMNTGELFF,TGTGCCAGCAGCCTCCGGATGAACACCGGGGAGCTGTTTTTT
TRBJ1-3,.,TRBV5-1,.,CASSLAGNPGNTIYF,TGCGCCAGCAGCTTGGCAGGGAACCCTGGAAACACCATATATTTT
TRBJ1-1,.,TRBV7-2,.,CASSLDTGRNTEAFF,TGTGCCAGCAGCTTAGATACAGGAAGGAACACTGAAGCTTTCTTT
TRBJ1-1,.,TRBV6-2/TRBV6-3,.,CASTPAGLNTEAFF,TGTGCCAGCACCCCGGCGGGATTGAACACTGAAGCTTTCTTT
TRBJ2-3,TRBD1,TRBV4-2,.,CASSQEGQGATVTDTQYF,TGTGCCAGCAGCCAAGAGGGACAGGGGGCCACCGTCACAGATACGCAGTATTTT
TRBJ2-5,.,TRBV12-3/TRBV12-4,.,CASSYTSPGQETQYF,TGTGCCAGCAGTTACACCTCTCCGGGTCAAGAGACCCAGTACTTC
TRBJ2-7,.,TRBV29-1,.,CSVRQGTVNYEQYF,TGCAGCGTGCGACAAGGGACTGTGAACTACGAGCAGTACTTC
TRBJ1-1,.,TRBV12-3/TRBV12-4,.,CASSFNRATEAFF,TGTGCCAGCAGTTTCAATCGGGCCACTGAAGCTTTCTTT